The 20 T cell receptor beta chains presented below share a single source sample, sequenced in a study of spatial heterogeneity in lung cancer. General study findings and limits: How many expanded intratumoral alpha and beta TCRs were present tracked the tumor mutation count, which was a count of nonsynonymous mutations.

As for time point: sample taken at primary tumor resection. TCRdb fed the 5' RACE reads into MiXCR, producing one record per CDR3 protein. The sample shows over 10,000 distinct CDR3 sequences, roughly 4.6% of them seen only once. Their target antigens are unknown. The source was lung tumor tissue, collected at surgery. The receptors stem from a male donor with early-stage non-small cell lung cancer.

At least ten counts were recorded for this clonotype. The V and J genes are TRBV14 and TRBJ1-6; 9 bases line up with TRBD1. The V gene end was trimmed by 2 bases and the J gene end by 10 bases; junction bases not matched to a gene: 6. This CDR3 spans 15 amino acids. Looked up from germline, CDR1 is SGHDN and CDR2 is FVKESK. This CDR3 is CASSQRQGVSSPLHF. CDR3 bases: TGTGCCAGCAGCCAAAGACAGGGGGTCTCATCACCCCTCCACTTT.

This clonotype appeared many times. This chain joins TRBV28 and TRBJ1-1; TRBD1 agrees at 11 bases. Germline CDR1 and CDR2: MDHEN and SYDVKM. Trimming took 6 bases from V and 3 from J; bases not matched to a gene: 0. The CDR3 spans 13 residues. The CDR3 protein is CASRGQGDTEAFF. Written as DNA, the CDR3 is TGTGCCAGCAGGGGACAGGGGGACACTGAAGCTTTCTTT. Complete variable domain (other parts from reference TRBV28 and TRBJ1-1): DVKVTQSSRYLVKRTGEKVFLECVQDMDHENMFWYRQDPGLGLRLIYFSYDVKMKEKGDIPEGYSVSREKKERFSLILESASTNQTSMYLCASRGQGDTEAFFGQGTRLTVV.

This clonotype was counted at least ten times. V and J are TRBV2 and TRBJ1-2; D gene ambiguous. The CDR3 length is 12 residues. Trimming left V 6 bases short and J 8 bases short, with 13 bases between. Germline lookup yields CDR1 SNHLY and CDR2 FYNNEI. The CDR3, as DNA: TGTGCCAGCAGCACGGGGATCCGGGGCTACACCTTC. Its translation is CASSTGIRGYTF.

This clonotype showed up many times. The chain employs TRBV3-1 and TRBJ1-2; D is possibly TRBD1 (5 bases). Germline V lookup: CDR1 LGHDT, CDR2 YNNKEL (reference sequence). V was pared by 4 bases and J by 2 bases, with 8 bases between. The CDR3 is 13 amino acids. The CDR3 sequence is CASSRDWNYGYTF. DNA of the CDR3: TGTGCCAGCAGCCGGGACTGGAACTATGGCTACACCTTC.

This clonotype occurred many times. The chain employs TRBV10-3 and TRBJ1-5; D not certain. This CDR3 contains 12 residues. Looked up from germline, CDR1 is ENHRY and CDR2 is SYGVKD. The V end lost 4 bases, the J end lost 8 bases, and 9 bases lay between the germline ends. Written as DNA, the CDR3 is TGTGCCATCAGTGGAGGAGGTGAGCCCCAGCATTTT. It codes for CAISGGGEPQHF.

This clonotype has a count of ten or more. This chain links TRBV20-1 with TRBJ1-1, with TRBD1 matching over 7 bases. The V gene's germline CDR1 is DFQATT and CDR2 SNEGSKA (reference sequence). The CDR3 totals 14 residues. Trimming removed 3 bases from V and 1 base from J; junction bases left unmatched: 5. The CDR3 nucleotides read TGCAGTGCTAGGGCGACAGGGCGGAACACTGAAGCTTTCTTT. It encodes CSARATGRNTEAFF.

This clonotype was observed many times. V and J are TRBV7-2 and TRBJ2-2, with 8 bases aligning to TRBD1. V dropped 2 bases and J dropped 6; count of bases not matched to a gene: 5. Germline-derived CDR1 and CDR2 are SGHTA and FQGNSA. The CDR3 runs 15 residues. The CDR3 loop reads CASSLIRGLAGELFF. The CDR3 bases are TGTGCCAGCAGCTTAATCAGGGGGCTTGCCGGGGAGCTGTTTTTT. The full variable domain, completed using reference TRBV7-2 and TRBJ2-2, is GAGVSQSPSNKVTEKGKDVELRCDPISGHTALYWYRQSLGQGLEFLIYFQGNSAPDKSGLPSDRFSAERTGGSVSTLTIQRTQQEDSAVYLCASSLIRGLAGELFFGEGSRLTVL.

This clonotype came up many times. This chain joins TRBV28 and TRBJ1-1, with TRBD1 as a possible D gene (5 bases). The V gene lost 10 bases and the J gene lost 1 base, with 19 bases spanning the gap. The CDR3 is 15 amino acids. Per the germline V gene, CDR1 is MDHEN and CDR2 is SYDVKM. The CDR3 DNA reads TGTGCCATCCAGTTTAGTCAGGGCCCGAACACTGAAGCTTTCTTT. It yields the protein CAIQFSQGPNTEAFF.

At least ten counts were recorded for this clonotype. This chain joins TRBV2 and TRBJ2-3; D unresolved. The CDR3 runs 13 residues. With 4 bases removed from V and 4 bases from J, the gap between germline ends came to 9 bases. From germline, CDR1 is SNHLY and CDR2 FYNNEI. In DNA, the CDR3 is TGTGCCAGCAGTGGCCTAACGGCAGATACGCAGTATTTT. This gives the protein CASSGLTADTQYF.

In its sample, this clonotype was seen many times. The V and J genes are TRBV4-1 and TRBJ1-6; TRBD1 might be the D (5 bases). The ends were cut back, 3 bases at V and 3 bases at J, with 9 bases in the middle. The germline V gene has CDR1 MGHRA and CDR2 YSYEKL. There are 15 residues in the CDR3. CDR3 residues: CASSHGTDYNSPLHF. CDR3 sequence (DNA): TGCGCCAGCAGCCACGGGACGGACTATAATTCACCCCTCCACTTT.

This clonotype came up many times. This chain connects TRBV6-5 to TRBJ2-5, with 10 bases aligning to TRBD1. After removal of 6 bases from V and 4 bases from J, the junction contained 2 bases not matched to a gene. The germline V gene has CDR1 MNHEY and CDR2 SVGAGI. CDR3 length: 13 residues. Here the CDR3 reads CASRRDRGETQYF. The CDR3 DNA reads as TGTGCCAGCAGAAGGGACAGGGGAGAGACCCAGTACTTC.

The CDR3 DNA follows: TGTGCCTGGGAGGAAGGAGCAATGAAGGGCATTCAGTACTTC. Encoded protein: CAWEEGAMKGIQYF. V is TRBV30 and J is TRBJ2-4; D gene uncertain. V gave up 5 bases and J gave up 9 bases, with 20 bases separating them. Germline-derived CDR1 and CDR2 are GTSNPN and SVGIG (reference sequence). CDR3 length: 14 amino acids.

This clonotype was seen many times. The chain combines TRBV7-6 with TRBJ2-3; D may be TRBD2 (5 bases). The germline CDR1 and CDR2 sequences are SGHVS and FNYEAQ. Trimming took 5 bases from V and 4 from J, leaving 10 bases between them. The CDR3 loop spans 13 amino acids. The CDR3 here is CASSRRRADTQYF. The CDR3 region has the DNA TGTGCCAGCAGCCGCAGGCGGGCAGATACGCAGTATTTT.

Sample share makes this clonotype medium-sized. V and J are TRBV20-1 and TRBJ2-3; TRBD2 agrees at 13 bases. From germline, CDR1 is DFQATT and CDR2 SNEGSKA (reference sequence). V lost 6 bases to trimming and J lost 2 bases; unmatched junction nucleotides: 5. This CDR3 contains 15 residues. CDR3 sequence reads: CSAAGLAGDTDTQYF. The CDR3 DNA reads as TGCAGTGCCGCAGGACTAGCGGGGGACACAGATACGCAGTATTTT.

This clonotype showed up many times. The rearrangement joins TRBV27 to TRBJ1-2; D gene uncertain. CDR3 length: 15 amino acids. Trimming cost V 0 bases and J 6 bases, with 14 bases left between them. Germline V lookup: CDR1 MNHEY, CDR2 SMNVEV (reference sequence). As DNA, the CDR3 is TGTGCCAGCAGTTTATCGTGGAGTGAGGGCCATGGCTACACCTTC. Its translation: CASSLSWSEGHGYTF.

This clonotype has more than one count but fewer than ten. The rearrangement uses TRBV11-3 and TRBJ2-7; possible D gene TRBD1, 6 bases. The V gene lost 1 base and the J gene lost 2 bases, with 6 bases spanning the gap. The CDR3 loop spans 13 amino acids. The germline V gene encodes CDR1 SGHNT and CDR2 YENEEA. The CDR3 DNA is TGTGCCAGCAGCTTAGGGACAGCCTACGAGCAGTACTTC. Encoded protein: CASSLGTAYEQYF. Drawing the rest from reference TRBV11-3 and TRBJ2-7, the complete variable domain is EAGVVQSPRYKIIEKKQPVAFWCNPISGHNTLYWYLQNLGQGPELLIRYENEEAVDDSQLPKDRFSAERLKGVDSTLKIQPAELGDSAVYLCASSLGTAYEQYFGPGTRLTVT.

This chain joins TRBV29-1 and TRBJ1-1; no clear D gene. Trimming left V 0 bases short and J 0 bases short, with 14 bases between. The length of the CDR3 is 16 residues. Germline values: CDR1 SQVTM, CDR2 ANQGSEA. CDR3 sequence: CSVEDSVYRMNTEAFF. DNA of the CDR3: TGCAGCGTTGAAGACAGCGTTTATCGAATGAACACTGAAGCTTTCTTT.

Here the CDR3 DNA reads TGTGCCAGCACTCGCCGGGGTATTGAGAACTATGGCTACACCTTC. Amino acids: CASTRRGIENYGYTF. The rearrangement joins TRBV12-3 or TRBV12-4 to TRBJ1-2; D gene ambiguous. Trimming stripped 7 bases from V and 2 bases from J, with 17 bases between. The CDR3 has 15 residues.

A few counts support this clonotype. The CDR3 DNA is TGCGCCAGCAGCCAAGAAAGGGGCCTGGCGGCCTTGAGCCTCCACTTT. It specifies CASSQERGLAALSLHF. The V and J genes are TRBV4-1 and TRBJ1-6; possible D gene TRBD1, 5 bases. Trimming pared 0 bases from V and 15 bases from J, leaving 21 bases between. The germline V gene has CDR1 MGHRA and CDR2 YSYEKL. This CDR3 comprises 16 residues.

The chain's CDR3 is CASSSTDRVYEQFF. CDR3 coding DNA: TGTGCCAGCAGCTCCACAGACAGGGTCTATGAGCAGTTCTTC. This chain links TRBV7-2 with TRBJ2-1, with TRBD1 matching 7 bases. Trimming cost V 4 bases and J 8 bases; bases outside gene matches: 8. The CDR3 extends over 14 amino acids. Germline V gene sequence: CDR1 SGHTA, CDR2 FQGNSA.